The sequence of this TCR beta chain was determined in a study of blood T cell repertoires in COVID-19. Overall study context: Sample material is recorded as cDNA or gDNA derived from T cells, B-cell-depleted T cells, or PBMCs.

The CDR3 sequence is 14 residues long. Trimming removed 4 bases from V and 1 base from J, with 11 bases in between. The germline V gene encodes CDR1 SGHVS and CDR2 FNYEAQ. Per the study methods: Amplifying reference gene primers gave estimates of nucleated cell counts. Data came from immunoSEQ multiplex PCR; TCRdb stores just in-frame clones and leaves some out. The V and J calls and the clone size are those of that table, but D and trimming were determined from the DNA. The data show around 37,000 clones, approximately 86% seen once. The sequence was obtained from a man aged 50 or older with active COVID-19. Sequencing was done on a sample of peripheral blood. This chain uses TRBV7-6 with TRBJ2-7, with a tentative D call TRBD1 (5 bases). The CDR3 protein is CASSYRQNSYEQYF. The DNA for the CDR3 is TGTGCCAGCAGCTACCGACAGAATTCCTACGAGCAGTACTTC.